This T cell receptor (beta chain) was sequenced in a study of T cell clonotyping in hematopoietic cell transplantation. Whole-study results and caveats: Without cell sorting, CD4 versus CD8 contributions remain unresolved. Recipient TCR diversity dropped after transplant; expanded clonotypes rose from day 30 to 180.

Concerning this clone itself: Its antigen is unidentified.

Trimming took off 3 bases at V and 2 bases at J, with 5 bases between the two ends. Per germline, CDR1 LNHDA and CDR2 SQIVND (reference sequence). The CDR3 has 13 amino acids. Only in-frame clones appear in the TCRdb table, and some are missing; sequencing was by immunoSEQ multiplex PCR. The sample holds 15,000 to 20,000 clones, 85% to 90% seen once. The sequencing used PBMCs, collected 100 days after allogeneic stem cell transplant. V and J are TRBV19 and TRBJ1-5; unclear D gene. This TCR derives from a male patient between 60 and 69 years old who had an allogeneic stem cell transplant from a related donor, so the T cells may come from the graft donor. Some clones in this sample may be carry-over from other donors' samples. This chain's CDR3 is CASSMERNQPQHF. As DNA, the CDR3 is TGTGCCAGTAGTATGGAACGCAATCAGCCCCAGCATTTT.